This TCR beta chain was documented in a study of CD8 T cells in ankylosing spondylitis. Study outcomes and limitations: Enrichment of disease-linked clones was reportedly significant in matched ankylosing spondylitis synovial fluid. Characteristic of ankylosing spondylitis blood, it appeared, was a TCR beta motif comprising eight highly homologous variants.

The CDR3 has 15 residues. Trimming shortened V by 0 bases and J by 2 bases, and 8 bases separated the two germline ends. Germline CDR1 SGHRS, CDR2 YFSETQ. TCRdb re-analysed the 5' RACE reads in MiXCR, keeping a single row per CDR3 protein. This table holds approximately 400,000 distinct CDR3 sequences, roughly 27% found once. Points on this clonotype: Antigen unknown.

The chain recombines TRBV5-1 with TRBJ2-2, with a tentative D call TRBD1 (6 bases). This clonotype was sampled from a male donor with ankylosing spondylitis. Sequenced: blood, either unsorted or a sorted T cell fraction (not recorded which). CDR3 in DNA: TGCGCCAGCAGCTTGGAGGGACAAAACACCGGGGAGCTGTTTTTT. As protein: CASSLEGQNTGELFF.